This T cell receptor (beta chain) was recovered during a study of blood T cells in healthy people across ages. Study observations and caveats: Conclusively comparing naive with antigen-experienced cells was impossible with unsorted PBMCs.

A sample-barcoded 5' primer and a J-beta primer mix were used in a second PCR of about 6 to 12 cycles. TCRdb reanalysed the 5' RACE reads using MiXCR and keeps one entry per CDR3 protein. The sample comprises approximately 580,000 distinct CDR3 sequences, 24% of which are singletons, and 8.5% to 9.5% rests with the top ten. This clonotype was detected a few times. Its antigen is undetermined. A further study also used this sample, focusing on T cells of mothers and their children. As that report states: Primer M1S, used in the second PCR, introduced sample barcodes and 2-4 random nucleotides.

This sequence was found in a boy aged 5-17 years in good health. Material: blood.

The CDR3 spells CASSLGGRGPESYNSPLHF. CDR3 sequence (DNA): TGTGCCAGCAGCCTGGGGGGCCGGGGACCGGAGTCCTATAATTCACCCCTCCACTTT. The chain joins TRBV13 to TRBJ1-6; possible D gene TRBD1, 6 bases. V shed 5 bases and J shed 1 base, with 21 bases lying between them. Germline CDR1 is PRHDT and CDR2 is FYEKMQ (reference sequence). There are 19 residues in the CDR3.